This TCR beta chain is drawn from a study of T cell responses to AZD1222 COVID-19 vaccine. General study points: Baseline seropositivity characterized only six AZD1222 recipients.

Details on this clone: Its antigen remains unidentified. The sample carries other DNA sequences with the same CDR3.

V gave up 4 bases and J gave up 2 bases, with 1 base separating them. The CDR3 is 11 residues long. Repertoires were generated with immunoSEQ multiplex PCR, while TCRdb's copy carries only in-frame clones and drops some. The sample holds about 180,000 clones; about 90% are singletons and the top ten take 0.49%. The sample here was peripheral blood, taken on day 0 of AZD1222 vaccination. The chain recombines TRBV12-3 or TRBV12-4 with TRBJ2-3; D ambiguous. This TCR came from an adult in good health. The CDR3 nucleotides read TGTGCCAGCAGTTCCACAGATACGCAGTATTTT. Its translation is CASSSTDTQYF.